The rows below give T cell receptor beta chains drawn from one sample of a study of blood T cell repertoires in COVID-19. The protocol was immunoSEQ multiplex PCR, while the TCRdb copy is restricted to in-frame clones and leaves out a portion. This sample has roughly 200,000 clones, with roughly 90% found just once. Sequencing was done on a sample of peripheral blood. The receptor set was obtained from a man between 35 and 55 years old with acute or convalescent COVID-19. The CDR3 runs from the conserved cysteine through the conserved F or W. Size is stated for part of the rows, as once, few or many counts, or as a class when the clone is expanded.

clone size	V gene	CDR3 protein
once	TRBV10-3	CAISTGGVFYNEQFF
.	TRBV6-5	CASSSDRNPYEQYF
.	TRBV5-5	CASSLEISYTEAFF
.	TRBV6-5	CASDTTSPNSPLHF
.	TRBV6-4	CASSDTPGIEQYF
once	TRBV5-1	CASSLAGGEETQYF
.	TRBV10-3	CAISATGGNQPQHF
.	TRBV6-5	CASSLARTTNEKLFF
.	TRBV4-1	CASSQDGGGRVGTGELFF
.	TRBV4-1	CASSQGGGFYGYTF
.	TRBV18	CASSQRQGGNEQFF
.	TRBV13	CASTWGQGGYEQYF
.	TRBV6-6	CASSYEGGGWDTQYF
.	TRBV12-3/TRBV12-4	CASSHGTDYGYTF
.	TRBV5-1	CASSLEGQGFEKLFF
.	TRBV6-6	CASSRSTRGSSGNTIYF
.	TRBV7-9	CASQGPPDRNQPQHF
once	TRBV18	CASSPGEGNQPQHF
.	TRBV21-1	CASTPSSPAGSSPLHF
.	TRBV6-5	CASSYTLGDNEQFF
.	TRBV18	CASSLLPGGALTYNEQFF
.	TRBV29-1	CSVDTAGQFF
.	TRBV29-1	CSVCEGAQPQHF
many	TRBV27	CASSFSFGGNYGYTF
few	TRBV27	CASSLHRVGEQYF
.	TRBV28	CGASGQETQYF
.	TRBV7-6	CASSLRTGGHNTGELFF
few	TRBV4-2	CASSREGQGDSPLHF
.	TRBV6-5	CASSRDRGTDTQYF
.	TRBV29-1	CSVETGGTEAFF
.	TRBV5-1	CASSTGLAGGETQYF
.	TRBV6-5	CASSQLDRYNEQFF
.	TRBV5-1	CASRPALGASEQYF
.	TRBV21-1	CASSKVRVPKNIQYF
.	TRBV5-4	CASIPPHRDRAYEQYF
.	TRBV19	CASSYSPGQGAGANVLTF
.	TRBV7-9	CASSRTGKGPQHF
.	TRBV9	CASSVGGGVGQPQHF
few	TRBV29-1	CSVEGQDPPATF
.	TRBV4-1	CASSQTGGRAEAFF
.	TRBV18	CASSPEQGSTDTQYF
.	TRBV9	CASSVDLSLDRANTEAFF
few	TRBV4-1	CASSQGTGKREKLFF
.	TRBV6-2/TRBV6-3	CASSSPPQGLGQYF
.	TRBV11-2	CASSLSTREQYF
once	TRBV6-5	CASKPDRVFYGYTF
.	TRBV6-6	CASSSGVWETQYF
.	TRBV7-2	CASSSGQGANSPLHF
.	TRBV5-1	CASSITTGGKEAFF
.	TRBV6-2/TRBV6-3	CASSRQGYEQYF